This T cell receptor beta chain is from a study of CD8 T cells in ankylosing spondylitis (dated by TCRdb to about 2017). Some background on the complete study: The study set out to find disease-linked TCR variants by profiling T cell receptor beta repertoires in ankylosing spondylitis patients and healthy donors. The full study cohort comprised roughly 24 ankylosing spondylitis patients and about a hundred healthy donors. Samples of peripheral blood were taken, and for ankylosing spondylitis patients, synovial fluid was collected as well.

On the study overall, not on this receptor specifically: Blood from ankylosing spondylitis patients appeared to be characterized by a TCR beta motif composed of 7 to 9 highly homologous amino acid variants. The disease-linked clones were reported as significantly enriched in matched synovial fluid samples from ankylosing spondylitis patients. Some TCR beta motif variants had previously been reported in synovial fluid and blood of reactive arthritis patients, which suggested common disease-initiation mechanisms. In peripheral blood, the disease-linked clones were found at relatively low frequencies and had a CD8+ phenotype.

Points on this clonotype: Its antigen specificity is not known. Base-call qualities are not available, and no considerably larger clone is one nucleotide away.

Sequencing took place on an Illumina HiSeq 2500. TCR beta libraries were prepared by quantitative 5'-RACE with molecular barcodes. The study's processing was this. A new computational method, built on a probabilistic model of VDJ rearrangement, was used to identify disease-linked TCR variants. TCRdb reprocessing: public reads trimmed at Q25 with fastp, clones called with MiXCR, in-frame beta chains kept. For every CDR3 protein sequence, its rows merge into one entry that carries the most common genes and DNA. It is TCRdb's table, rather than the study itself, that gives the V and J calls and clone size. The sample includes just under 550,000 distinct CDR3 sequences, with about 12% observed a single time. The top ten clones comprise about 6.5% of the sample. Sequenced sample: blood, either unsorted or a sorted T cell fraction (not recorded which). The source is a male donor with ankylosing spondylitis.

At the DNA level, the sequence is TGTGCCAGCAGCGTATTACTAGCGGGAGGTTACAATGAGCAGTTCTTC. It is translated as CASSVLLAGGYNEQFF. Here the chain combines TRBV5-4 and TRBJ2-1; TRBD2 lines up with 12 middle nucleotides. The CDR3 runs 16 amino acids, cysteine and phenylalanine included. CDR3 DNA is the only sequence kept; it has 48 bases, read in frame from the first base. CDR1 and CDR2, per the germline V gene (reference sequence), are SGHNT and YYREEE. The V end gives up 4 bases and the J end 4 bases, leaving 6 bases in the junction not matched to a gene.